A selection of T cell receptor beta chains follows, all from one sample in a study of blood T cell repertoires in COVID-19. Method: immunoSEQ multiplex PCR; TCRdb's copy keeps in-frame clones and lacks some. The repertoire has about 180,000 clones, roughly 89% of them found once; the top ten carry over 2%. The sequencing input was PBMCs or T cells enriched from blood (not recorded which). Receptors were obtained from a woman aged 40 to 50 with acute COVID-19. Both conserved end residues are part of each CDR3. The D gene is left open where the match is weak. The listing skips clone size in some rows; elsewhere it reads once, few, many or a size class.

size: NA; J: TRBJ1-1; V: TRBV12-3/TRBV12-4; D: TRBD1; DNA: TGTGCCAGCAGTTGGCACAGGGGCGAAGCTTTCTTT; CDR3: CASSWHRGEAFF
size: NA; J: TRBJ2-2; V: TRBV5-1; D: NA; DNA: TGCGCCAGCAGCTTAAAGGGGTCGGCGGGGGAGCTGTTTTTT; CDR3: CASSLKGSAGELFF
size: NA; J: TRBJ1-1; V: TRBV6-1; D: NA; DNA: TGTGCCAGCAGTGATAACGACCCGCGGGGTACTGAAGCTTTCTTT; CDR3: CASSDNDPRGTEAFF
size: once; J: TRBJ1-1; V: TRBV30; D: NA; DNA: TGTGCCTGGAGTGTCGCCAGGGCGATCGGGAACACTGAAGCTTTCTTT; CDR3: CAWSVARAIGNTEAFF
size: NA; J: TRBJ2-2; V: TRBV7-9; D: TRBD2; DNA: TGTGCGTCCGGGGGGGCCTCCGGGGAGCTGTTTTTT; CDR3: CASGGASGELFF
size: once; J: TRBJ2-3; V: TRBV7-2; D: NA; DNA: TGTGCCAGCAGCTTAGCGGGAGCCCGCACAGATACGCAGTATTTT; CDR3: CASSLAGARTDTQYF
size: once; J: TRBJ2-3; V: TRBV7-2; D: TRBD2; DNA: TGTGCCAGCAGCTTAGATTTGACTAGCGTCACAGATACGCAGTATTTT; CDR3: CASSLDLTSVTDTQYF
size: NA; J: TRBJ1-6; V: TRBV6-5; D: TRBD1; DNA: TGTGCCAGCACCCCCTCTGGACAGGGAGGCTCACCCCTCCACTTT; CDR3: CASTPSGQGGSPLHF
size: NA; J: TRBJ2-7; V: TRBV7-9; D: NA; DNA: TGTGCCAGCAGCACAACAGGAGACTACGAGCAGTACTTC; CDR3: CASSTTGDYEQYF
size: NA; J: TRBJ2-1; V: TRBV9; D: TRBD1; DNA: TGTGCCAGCAGCGCCCTTCGGACAGGACCCACCGCTGAGCAGTTCTTC; CDR3: CASSALRTGPTAEQFF
size: NA; J: TRBJ1-4; V: TRBV30; D: TRBD1; DNA: TGTGCCTGGACGCCGGGACAGGGATATGAAAAACTGTTTTTT; CDR3: CAWTPGQGYEKLFF
size: few; J: TRBJ2-7; V: TRBV28; D: NA; DNA: TGTGCCAGCAGTTCCGGCGCGACTTACCTCCGGTACGAGCAGTACTTC; CDR3: CASSSGATYLRYEQYF
size: NA; J: TRBJ1-6; V: TRBV4-1; D: NA; DNA: TGCGCCAGCAGCCTAGAGTCAACTTTAAATTCACCCCTCCACTTT; CDR3: CASSLESTLNSPLHF
size: NA; J: TRBJ1-1; V: TRBV6-5; D: TRBD1; DNA: TGTGCCAGCAGCCGGGACAGGGGGGCGTCTGAAGCTTTCTTT; CDR3: CASSRDRGASEAFF
size: NA; J: TRBJ2-5; V: TRBV3-1/TRBV3-2; D: TRBD2; DNA: TGTGCCAGCAGCCAAGATCACGGAGCGGGAGGGGGTTCGGAGACCCAGTACTTC; CDR3: CASSQDHGAGGGSETQYF
size: NA; J: TRBJ2-1; V: TRBV7-2; D: TRBD2; DNA: TGTGCCAGCAGCTTAGGGGGAGGGTTGGACCATGAGCAGTTCTTC; CDR3: CASSLGGGLDHEQFF
size: NA; J: TRBJ1-3; V: TRBV18; D: NA; DNA: TGTGCCAGCTCACCACCGGGGGCACAACTGTCTGGAAACACCATATATTTT; CDR3: CASSPPGAQLSGNTIYF
size: few; J: TRBJ2-7; V: TRBV3-1/TRBV3-2; D: TRBD1; DNA: TGTGCCAGCAGCCAAGAGCGGACAGGGGGCGTTTACTTC; CDR3: CASSQERTGGVYF
size: NA; J: TRBJ1-6; V: TRBV6-6; D: NA; DNA: TGTGCCAGCAGTTACCGTGGCAGTTATAATTCACCCCTCCACTTT; CDR3: CASSYRGSYNSPLHF
size: NA; J: TRBJ2-1; V: TRBV27; D: TRBD1; DNA: TGTGCCAGCAGTCTGGCCTCTCCGGGACAGGGCTACAATGAGCAGTTCTTC; CDR3: CASSLASPGQGYNEQFF
size: NA; J: TRBJ1-3; V: TRBV28; D: NA; DNA: TGTGCCAGCAGTACGGGGAACGGAAACACCATATATTTT; CDR3: CASSTGNGNTIYF